The 5 T cell receptor beta chains below all came from one sample that was sequenced in a study of cytomegalovirus exposure and HLA in healthy donors. The PCR employed 60 Vbeta primers together with 13 Jbeta primers. Repertoires were generated with immunoSEQ multiplex PCR, while TCRdb's copy carries only in-frame clones and drops some. The table shows some 200,000 clones, with approximately 80% occurring only once. Sequenced material: PBMCs. These receptors were collected from a man aged 45-60 years in good health and CMV-seronegative.

The chain has TRBV5-1 and TRBJ1-5; D not certain. V lost 7 bases and J lost 5, with 13 bases in between. Germline CDR1 is SGHRS and CDR2 is YFSETQ. The CDR3 loop spans 13 amino acids. The CDR3 nucleotides are TGCGCCAGCTCTAAATCCACCGATCAGCCCCAGCATTTT. This codes for CASSKSTDQPQHF.

This clone was recorded a few times. Other DNA sequences in the same sample also yield this CDR3. This sequence joins TRBV5-1 and TRBJ1-5, with D maybe TRBD1 (5 bases). Between the trimmed V and J ends, which lost 0 bases and 2 bases, there was a span of 9 bases. This CDR3 has 15 amino acids. Germline assignment: CDR1 SGHRS and CDR2 YFSETQ. CDR3 DNA sequence: TGCGCCAGCAGCTTGGAAGGGGCTGGCAATCAGCCCCAGCATTTT. Its translation: CASSLEGAGNQPQHF.

The chain is built from TRBV5-5 and TRBJ2-1; 7 nucleotides align to TRBD1. V lost 0 bases to trimming and J lost 3 bases; unmatched junction nucleotides: 3. Germline loops: CDR1 SGHKS, CDR2 YYEKEE (reference sequence). The CDR3 runs to 15 residues. The CDR3 loop reads CASSLDGTVYNEQFF. The CDR3 nucleotides read TGTGCCAGCAGCTTGGATGGGACAGTCTACAATGAGCAGTTCTTC.

V and J are TRBV4-1 and TRBJ2-3; weak D call: TRBD2 (6 bases). The V end was cut by 0 bases, the J end by 4 bases, with 11 bases between. This CDR3 has 15 residues. The germline gives CDR1 MGHRA, CDR2 YSYEKL. The CDR3 DNA reads as TGCGCCAGCAGCCAAGACGGGGGAGTGTCAGATACGCAGTATTTT. Protein sequence: CASSQDGGVSDTQYF.

The rearrangement joins TRBV14 to TRBJ2-7; 9 nucleotides agree with TRBD1. The ends lost 5 bases at V and 2 bases at J; junction bases unmatched: 10. The V gene's germline CDR1 is SGHDN and CDR2 FVKESK. This CDR3 comprises 16 residues. CDR3 nucleotides: TGTGCCAGCAGCTTCCAACGGGGACAGGGCCCCTACGAGCAGTACTTC. Protein product: CASSFQRGQGPYEQYF.